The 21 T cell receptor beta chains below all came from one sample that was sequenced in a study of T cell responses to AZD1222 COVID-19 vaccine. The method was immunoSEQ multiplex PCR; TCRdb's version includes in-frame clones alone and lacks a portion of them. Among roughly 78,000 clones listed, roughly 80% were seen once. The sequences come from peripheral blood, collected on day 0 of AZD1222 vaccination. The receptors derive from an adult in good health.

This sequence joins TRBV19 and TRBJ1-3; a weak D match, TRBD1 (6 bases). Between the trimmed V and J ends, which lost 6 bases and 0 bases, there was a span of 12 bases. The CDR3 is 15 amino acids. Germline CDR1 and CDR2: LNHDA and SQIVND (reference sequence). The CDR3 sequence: CASRAGDNSGNTIYF. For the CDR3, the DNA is TGTGCCAGTAGGGCAGGGGACAACTCTGGAAACACCATATATTTT.

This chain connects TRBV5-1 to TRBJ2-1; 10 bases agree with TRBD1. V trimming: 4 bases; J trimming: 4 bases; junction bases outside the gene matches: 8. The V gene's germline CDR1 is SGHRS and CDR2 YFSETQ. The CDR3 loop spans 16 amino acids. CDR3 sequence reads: CASSPRQGARYNEQFF. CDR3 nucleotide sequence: TGCGCCAGCAGCCCAAGACAGGGGGCGCGGTACAATGAGCAGTTCTTC.

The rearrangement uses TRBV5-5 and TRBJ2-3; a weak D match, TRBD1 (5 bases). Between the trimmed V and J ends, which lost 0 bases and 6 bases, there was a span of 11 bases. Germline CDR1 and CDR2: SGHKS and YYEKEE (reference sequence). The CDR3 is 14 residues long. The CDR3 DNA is TGTGCCAGCAGCTTGGCCCACAGGCCCGATACGCAGTATTTT. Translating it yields CASSLAHRPDTQYF.

In DNA form, the CDR3 reads TGTGCCAGCAGCTCTCTCCTGATTTCCTACAATGAGCAGTTCTTC. It is translated as CASSSLLISYNEQFF. This chain uses TRBV5-5 with TRBJ2-1, with D unclear. CDR3 size: 15 residues. V was clipped by 3 bases and J by 1 base, with 11 bases between them. Per germline, CDR1 SGHKS and CDR2 YYEKEE (reference sequence).

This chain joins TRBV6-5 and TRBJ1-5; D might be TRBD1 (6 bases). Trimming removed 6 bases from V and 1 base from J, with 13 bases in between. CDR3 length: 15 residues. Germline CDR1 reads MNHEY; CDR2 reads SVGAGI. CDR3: CASRSRGPSNQPQHF. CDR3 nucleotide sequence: TGTGCCAGCAGGTCCAGGGGACCCAGCAATCAGCCCCAGCATTTT.

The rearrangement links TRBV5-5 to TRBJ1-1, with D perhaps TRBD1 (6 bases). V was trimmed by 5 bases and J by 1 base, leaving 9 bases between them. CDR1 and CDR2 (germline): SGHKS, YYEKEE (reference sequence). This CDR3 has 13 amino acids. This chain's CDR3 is CASSLTGNTEAFF. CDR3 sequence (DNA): TGTGCCAGCAGTTTGACAGGGAACACTGAAGCTTTCTTT.

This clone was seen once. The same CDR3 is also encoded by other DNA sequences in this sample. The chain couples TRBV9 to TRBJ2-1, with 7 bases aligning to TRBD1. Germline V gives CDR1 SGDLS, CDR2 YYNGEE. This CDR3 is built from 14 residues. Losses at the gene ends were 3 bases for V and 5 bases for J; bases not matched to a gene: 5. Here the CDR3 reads CASSAGGTDNEQFF. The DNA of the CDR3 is TGTGCCAGCAGCGCAGGGGGTACGGACAATGAGCAGTTCTTC. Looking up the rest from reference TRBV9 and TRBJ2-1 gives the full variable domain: DSGVTQTPKHLITATGQRVTLRCSPRSGDLSVYWYQQSLDQGLQFLIQYYNGEERAKGNILERFSAQQFPDLHSELNLSSLELGDSALYFCASSAGGTDNEQFFGPGTRLTVL.

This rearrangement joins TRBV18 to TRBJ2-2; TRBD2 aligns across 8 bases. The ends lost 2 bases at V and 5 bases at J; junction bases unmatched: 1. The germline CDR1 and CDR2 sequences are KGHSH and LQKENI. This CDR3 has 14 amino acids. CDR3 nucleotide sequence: TGTGCCAGCTCACCAGCTAGCGGGACCGGGGAGCTGTTTTTT. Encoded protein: CASSPASGTGELFF.

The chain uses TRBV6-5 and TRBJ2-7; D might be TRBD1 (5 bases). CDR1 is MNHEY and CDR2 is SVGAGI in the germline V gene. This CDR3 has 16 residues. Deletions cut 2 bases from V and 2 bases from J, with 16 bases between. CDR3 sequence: CASSYSQLGAPYEQYF. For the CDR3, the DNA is TGTGCCAGCAGTTACAGCCAATTAGGGGCGCCCTACGAGCAGTACTTC.

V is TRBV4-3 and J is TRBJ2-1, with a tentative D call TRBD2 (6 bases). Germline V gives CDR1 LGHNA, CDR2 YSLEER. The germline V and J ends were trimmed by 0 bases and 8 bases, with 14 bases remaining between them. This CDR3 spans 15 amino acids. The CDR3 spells CASSQEGREVDEQFF. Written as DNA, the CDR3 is TGCGCCAGCAGCCAAGAAGGCAGGGAGGTCGATGAGCAGTTCTTC.

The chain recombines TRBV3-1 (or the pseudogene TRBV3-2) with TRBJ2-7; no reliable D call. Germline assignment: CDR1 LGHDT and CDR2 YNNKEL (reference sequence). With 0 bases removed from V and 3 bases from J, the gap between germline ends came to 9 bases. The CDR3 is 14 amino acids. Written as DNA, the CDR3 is TGTGCCAGCAGCCAAGATTGGGGTAGCTACGAGCAGTACTTC. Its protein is CASSQDWGSYEQYF.

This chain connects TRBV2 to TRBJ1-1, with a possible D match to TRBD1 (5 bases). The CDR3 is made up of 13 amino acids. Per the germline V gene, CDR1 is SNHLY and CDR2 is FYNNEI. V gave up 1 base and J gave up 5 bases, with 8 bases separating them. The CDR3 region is CASSEGGRTEAFF. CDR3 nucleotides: TGTGCCAGCAGTGAAGGGGGGAGAACTGAAGCTTTCTTT.

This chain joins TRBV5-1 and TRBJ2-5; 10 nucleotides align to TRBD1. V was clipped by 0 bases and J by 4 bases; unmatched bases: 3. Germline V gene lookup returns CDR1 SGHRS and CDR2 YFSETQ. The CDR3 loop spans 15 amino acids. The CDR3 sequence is CASSLGDRGGETQYF. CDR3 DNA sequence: TGCGCCAGCAGCTTGGGGGACAGGGGTGGAGAGACCCAGTACTTC.

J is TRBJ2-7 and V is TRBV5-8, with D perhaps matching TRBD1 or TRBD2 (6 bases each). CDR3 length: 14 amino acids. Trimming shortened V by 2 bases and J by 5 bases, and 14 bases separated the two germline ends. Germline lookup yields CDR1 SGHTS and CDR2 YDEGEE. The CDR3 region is CASSLSRGHDEQYF. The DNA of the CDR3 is TGTGCCAGCAGCTTAAGTCGGGGGCATGACGAGCAGTACTTC.

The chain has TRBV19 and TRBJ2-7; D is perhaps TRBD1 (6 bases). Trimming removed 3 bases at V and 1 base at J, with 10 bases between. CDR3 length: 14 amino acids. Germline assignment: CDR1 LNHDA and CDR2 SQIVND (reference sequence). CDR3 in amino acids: CASSMDRRSYEQYF. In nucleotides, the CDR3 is TGTGCCAGTAGTATGGACAGACGATCCTACGAGCAGTACTTC.

The DNA for the CDR3 is TGTGCCAGCAGCATACGGACCAGGGGACACGAGCAGTACTTC. It translates to CASSIRTRGHEQYF. The V call is TRBV21-1, the J call TRBJ2-7; the table's TRBD1 call for D was not verified on the DNA. TRBV21-1 is termed a pseudogene. The CDR3 runs to 14 residues.

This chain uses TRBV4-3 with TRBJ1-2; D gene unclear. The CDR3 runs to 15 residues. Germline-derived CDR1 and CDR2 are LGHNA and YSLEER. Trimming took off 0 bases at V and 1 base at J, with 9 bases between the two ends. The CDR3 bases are TGCGCCAGCAGCCAAGATCCCACAGATAACTATGGCTACACCTTC. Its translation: CASSQDPTDNYGYTF.

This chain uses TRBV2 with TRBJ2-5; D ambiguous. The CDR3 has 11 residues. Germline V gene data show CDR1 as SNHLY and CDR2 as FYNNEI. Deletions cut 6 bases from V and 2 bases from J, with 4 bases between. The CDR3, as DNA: TGTGCCAGCAGAGAACAAGAGACCCAGTACTTC. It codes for CASREQETQYF.

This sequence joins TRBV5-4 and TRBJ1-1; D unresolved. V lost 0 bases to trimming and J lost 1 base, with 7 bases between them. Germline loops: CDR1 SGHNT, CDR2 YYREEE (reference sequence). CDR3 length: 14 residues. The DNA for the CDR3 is TGTGCCAGCAGCTTGGACAGATGGAACACTGAAGCTTTCTTT. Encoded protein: CASSLDRWNTEAFF.

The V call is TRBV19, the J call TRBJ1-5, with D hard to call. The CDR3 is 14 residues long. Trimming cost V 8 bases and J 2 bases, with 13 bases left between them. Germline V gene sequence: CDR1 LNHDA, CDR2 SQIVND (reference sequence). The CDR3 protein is CASDNRRRNQPQHF. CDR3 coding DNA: TGTGCCAGTGATAACAGAAGACGCAATCAGCCCCAGCATTTT.

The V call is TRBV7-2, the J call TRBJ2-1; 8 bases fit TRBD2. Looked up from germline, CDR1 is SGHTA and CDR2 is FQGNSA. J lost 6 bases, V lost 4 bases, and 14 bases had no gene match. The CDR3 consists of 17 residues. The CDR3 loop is CASSWVGAGVVGNEQFF. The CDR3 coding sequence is TGTGCCAGCAGCTGGGTGGGAGCGGGGGTCGTCGGCAATGAGCAGTTCTTC.